The 21 T cell receptor beta chains below all came from one sample that was sequenced in a study of cytomegalovirus exposure and HLA in healthy donors. The PCR used 60 Vbeta and 13 Jbeta primers. Clones were read by immunoSEQ multiplex PCR, and TCRdb kept only the in-frame ones, dropping some. The sample yields 200,000 to 250,000 clones, around 81% seen once. Sequenced material: PBMCs. The receptors derive from a woman aged 55-69 years in good health and CMV-seropositive.

The rearrangement joins TRBV5-1 to TRBJ2-7, with TRBD2 identical over 10 bases. Losses at the gene ends were 0 bases for V and 2 bases for J; bases not matched to a gene: 5. The CDR3 extends over 16 amino acids. CDR1 and CDR2 (germline): SGHRS, YFSETQ. Here the CDR3 reads CASSLGLAGVPYEQYF. DNA of the CDR3: TGCGCCAGCAGCTTGGGGCTAGCGGGAGTCCCCTACGAGCAGTACTTC.

J is TRBJ1-4 and V is TRBV6-1; D may be TRBD1 (6 bases). V lost 10 bases, J lost 8 bases, and 20 bases lay in between. This CDR3 has 14 amino acids. Per the germline V gene, CDR1 is MNHNS and CDR2 is SASEGT. The CDR3 region has the DNA TGTGCCACCTACACGCGCAGGGGAGGGGAAAAACTGTTTTTT. Translating gives CATYTRRGGEKLFF.

The rearrangement joins TRBV2 to TRBJ2-5, with a tentative D call TRBD2 (6 bases). This CDR3 region has 13 residues. Germline-derived CDR1 and CDR2 are SNHLY and FYNNEI. Trimming shortened V by 3 bases and J by 11 bases, and 16 bases separated the two germline ends. The CDR3 nucleotides read TGTGCCAGCAGTGAGGGACTGACTAGGGAGCAGTACTTC. It yields the protein CASSEGLTREQYF. Variable domain in full (rest from reference TRBV2 and TRBJ2-5): EPEVTQTPSHQVTQMGQEVILRCVPISNHLYFYWYRQILGQKVEFLVSFYNNEISEKSEIFDDQFSVERPDGSNFTLKIRSTKLEDSAMYFCASSEGLTREQYFGPGTRLLVL.

The CDR3 sequence: CASSLGDRGLHEQFF. The CDR3 DNA reads TGTGCCAGCAGCTTGGGGGACAGGGGGCTTCATGAGCAGTTCTTC. The chain has TRBV5-4 and TRBJ2-1, with 12 bases aligning to TRBD1. The trim removed 0 bases at V and 8 bases at J, leaving 3 bases unmatched. CDR1 SGHNT and CDR2 YYREEE come from the germline V gene (reference sequence). CDR3 length: 15 amino acids.

The gene calls are TRBV27 and TRBJ2-7, with D possibly being TRBD2 (6 bases). V was pared by 5 bases and J by 7 bases, with 15 bases between. Germline CDR1 is MNHEY and CDR2 is SMNVEV (reference sequence). This CDR3 spans 13 amino acids. CDR3 sequence: CASSLGPSGEQYF. CDR3 coding DNA: TGTGCCAGCAGTCTGGGACCAAGCGGGGAGCAGTACTTC.

The chain uses TRBV5-1 and TRBJ2-6; D not resolved. V lost 0 bases, J lost 0 bases, and 10 bases lay in between. The CDR3 is 17 amino acids. Germline assignment: CDR1 SGHRS and CDR2 YFSETQ. CDR3 residues: CASSLAQRSSGANVLTF. The CDR3 region has the DNA TGCGCCAGCAGCTTGGCCCAACGTAGCTCTGGGGCCAACGTCCTGACTTTC.

The chain links TRBV2 to TRBJ1-2; 9 nucleotides match TRBD1. From germline, CDR1 is SNHLY and CDR2 FYNNEI. The CDR3 consists of 12 residues. CDR3 DNA: TGTGCTTACATTACAGGGGGCCGTGGCTACACCTTC. Translation: CAYITGGRGYTF.

This clone was recorded once. DNA for the CDR3: TGTGCCAGCAGCTTACAGGGCGGGCAGCCCCAGCATTTT. This gives the protein CASSLQGGQPQHF. V and J are TRBV5-8 and TRBJ1-5; perhaps TRBD1 as D (6 bases). Germline V gene lookup returns CDR1 SGHTS and CDR2 YDEGEE. The CDR3 length is 13 residues. V gave up 2 bases and J gave up 7 bases, with 10 bases separating them.

The gene calls are TRBV7-3 and TRBJ2-7; 8 nucleotides match TRBD2. Trimming removed 1 base from V and 2 bases from J; junction bases left unmatched: 4. The CDR3 is made up of 15 amino acids. CDR1 and CDR2 from the germline V gene are SGHTA and FQGTGA. The CDR3, as DNA: TGTGCCAGCAGCTTAAACTCCGGGAGGGCCTACGAGCAGTACTTC. Protein sequence: CASSLNSGRAYEQYF.

CDR3 sequence reads: CASSLARWTLNTGELFF. The CDR3 DNA sequence: TGCGCCAGCAGCCTTGCTAGGTGGACATTGAACACCGGGGAGCTGTTTTTT. V gene TRBV5-1 combines with J gene TRBJ2-2; possible D gene TRBD1, 5 bases. The CDR3 consists of 17 residues. The germline gives CDR1 SGHRS, CDR2 YFSETQ. Between the trimmed V and J ends, which lost 4 bases and 1 base, there was a span of 17 bases.

The chain has TRBV5-4 and TRBJ2-1; TRBD2 aligns across 7 bases. Looked up from germline, CDR1 is SGHNT and CDR2 is YYREEE (reference sequence). Trimming took 4 bases from V and 2 from J; bases not matched to a gene: 9. The CDR3 consists of 16 residues. CDR3 sequence: CASSKRAGLTYNEQFF. Here the CDR3 DNA reads TGTGCCAGCAGCAAAAGAGCGGGGCTAACCTACAATGAGCAGTTCTTC.

V is TRBV2 and J is TRBJ1-5; perhaps TRBD1 as D (5 bases). Germline V gives CDR1 SNHLY, CDR2 FYNNEI. The CDR3 totals 15 residues. V was cut by 7 bases and J by 2 bases, with 15 bases left in between. The CDR3 here is CASTYDWGGNQPQHF. The CDR3 coding sequence is TGTGCCAGCACTTATGATTGGGGGGGCAATCAGCCCCAGCATTTT. The variable domain in full, completed from reference TRBV2 and TRBJ1-5, reads EPEVTQTPSHQVTQMGQEVILRCVPISNHLYFYWYRQILGQKVEFLVSFYNNEISEKSEIFDDQFSVERPDGSNFTLKIRSTKLEDSAMYFCASTYDWGGNQPQHFGDGTRLSIL.

The rearrangement joins TRBV7-2 to TRBJ2-3; 14 positions match TRBD2. CDR3 size: 18 residues. Unmatched junction bases numbered 10, after V lost 6 bases and J lost 2 bases. Germline CDR1 reads SGHTA; CDR2 reads FQGNSA. The DNA of the CDR3 is TGTGCCAGCAGTTCACGACTAGCGGGAGGGATCGACACAGATACGCAGTATTTT. As protein: CASSSRLAGGIDTDTQYF. Full variable domain (outside the CDR3, taken from reference TRBV7-2 and TRBJ2-3): GAGVSQSPSNKVTEKGKDVELRCDPISGHTALYWYRQSLGQGLEFLIYFQGNSAPDKSGLPSDRFSAERTGGSVSTLTIQRTQQEDSAVYLCASSSRLAGGIDTDTQYFGPGTRLTVL.

CDR3 loop: CASSSHLGGARGYTF. CDR3 nucleotides: TGTGCCAGCAGCTCTCACTTAGGAGGGGCGCGGGGCTACACCTTC. This chain joins TRBV7-9 and TRBJ1-2, with D possibly being TRBD1 (5 bases). The CDR3 is made up of 15 amino acids. Looked up from germline, CDR1 is SEHNR and CDR2 is FQNEAQ (reference sequence). The V end was cut by 4 bases, the J end by 8 bases, with 20 bases between.

This chain joins TRBV5-4 and TRBJ2-7; 10 positions match TRBD2. V dropped 0 bases and J dropped 5; count of bases not matched to a gene: 5. Germline CDR1 reads SGHNT; CDR2 reads YYREEE (reference sequence). The CDR3 length is 15 residues. CDR3 residues: CASSLASGSFHEQYF. DNA for the CDR3: TGTGCCAGCAGCTTGGCTAGCGGGAGTTTTCACGAGCAGTACTTC.

The chain is built from TRBV5-4 and TRBJ2-1; TRBD2 aligns across 7 bases. CDR3 length: 16 residues. Germline loops: CDR1 SGHNT, CDR2 YYREEE (reference sequence). The ends lost 4 bases at V and 3 bases at J; junction bases unmatched: 10. The CDR3 coding sequence is TGTGCCAGCAGCCCCGGGGGGAGCGGGAACTACAATGAGCAGTTCTTC. This translates into CASSPGGSGNYNEQFF.

This clone was seen only once. V gene TRBV29-1 combines with J gene TRBJ2-5; 7 bases line up with TRBD2. Germline V CDR1 and CDR2: SQVTM, ANQGSEA. Losses at the gene ends were 5 bases for V and 4 bases for J; bases not matched to a gene: 4. CDR3 length equals 12 residues. In DNA form, the CDR3 reads TGCAGCGTTTCGCAGCGGGGAGAGACCCAGTACTTC. Amino acids: CSVSQRGETQYF. Full variable domain (missing parts from reference TRBV29-1 and TRBJ2-5): SAVISQKPSRDICQRGTSLTIQCQVDSQVTMMFWYRQQPGQSLTLIATANQGSEATYESGFVIDKFPISRPNLTFSTLTVSNMSPEDSSIYLCSVSQRGETQYFGPGTRLLVL.

This sequence joins TRBV27 and TRBJ2-2; TRBD2 might be the D (7 bases). V dropped 6 bases and J dropped 2 bases, with 16 bases sitting between them. CDR3 length: 16 amino acids. Germline CDR1 is MNHEY and CDR2 is SMNVEV (reference sequence). This chain's CDR3 is CASRYREDRNTGELFF. CDR3 sequence (DNA): TGTGCCAGCAGATACCGGGAGGACAGAAACACCGGGGAGCTGTTTTTT.

The V gene is TRBV5-4, the J gene TRBJ2-1; TRBD2 aligns across 13 bases. Looked up from germline, CDR1 is SGHNT and CDR2 is YYREEE (reference sequence). Trimming cost V 1 base and J 13 bases; bases outside gene matches: 11. This CDR3 spans 16 amino acids. CDR3 in amino acids: CASSLIGTSGMIPQFF. CDR3 DNA: TGTGCCAGCAGCTTGATCGGGACTAGCGGGATGATCCCACAGTTCTTC.

The V call is TRBV5-5, the J call TRBJ1-1; 7 nucleotides align to TRBD1. The CDR3 extends over 14 amino acids. CDR1 is SGHKS, CDR2 YYEKEE, per germline (reference sequence). The J segment lost 2 bases and the V segment lost 4 bases, leaving 5 bases of the junction unmatched. CDR3 bases: TGTGCCAGCAGCCTATGGGACAGAAACACTGAAGCTTTCTTT. Translated, it gives CASSLWDRNTEAFF.

The chain links TRBV7-3 to TRBJ2-1; D not resolved. Germline assignment: CDR1 SGHTA and CDR2 FQGTGA. The CDR3 has 13 amino acids. Deletions cut 2 bases from V and 4 bases from J, with 6 bases between. The CDR3 loop reads CASSLGAYNEQFF. The CDR3 coding sequence is TGTGCCAGCAGCTTAGGAGCATACAATGAGCAGTTCTTC.